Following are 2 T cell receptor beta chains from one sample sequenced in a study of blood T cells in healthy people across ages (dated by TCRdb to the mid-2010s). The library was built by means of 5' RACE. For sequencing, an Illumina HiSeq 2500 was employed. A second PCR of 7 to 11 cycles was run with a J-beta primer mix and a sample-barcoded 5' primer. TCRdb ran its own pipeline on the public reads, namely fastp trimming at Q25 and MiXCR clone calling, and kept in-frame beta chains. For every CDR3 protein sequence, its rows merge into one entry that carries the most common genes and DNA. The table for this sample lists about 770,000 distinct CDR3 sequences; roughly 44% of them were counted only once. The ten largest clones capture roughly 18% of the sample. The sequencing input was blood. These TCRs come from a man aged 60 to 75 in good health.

CDR3 in amino acids: CATSAGTGRTDTQYF. Here the CDR3 DNA reads TGTGCCACCAGTGCTGGGACAGGGAGGACTGATACGCAGTATTTT. The gene calls are TRBV24-1 and TRBJ2-3; 9 nucleotides line up with TRBD1. J was trimmed by 6 bases and V by 5 bases; bases with no gene match: 8. Germline V gene sequence: CDR1 KGHDR, CDR2 SFDVKD. The CDR3 contains 15 residues.

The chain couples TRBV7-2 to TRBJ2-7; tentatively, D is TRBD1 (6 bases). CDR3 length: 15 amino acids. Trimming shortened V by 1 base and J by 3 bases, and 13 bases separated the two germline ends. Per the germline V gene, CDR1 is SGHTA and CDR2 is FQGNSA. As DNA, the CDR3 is TGTGCCAGCAGCTTAGAACAGGGTTTTTTCTACGAGCAGTACTTC. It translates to CASSLEQGFFYEQYF.